What follows are 20 T cell receptor beta chains derived from one specimen sequenced in a study of blood T cell repertoires in COVID-19. Profiled with immunoSEQ multiplex PCR; TCRdb holds only in-frame clones, not every one. The sample records under 300,000 clones, about 90% being singletons. Specimen: PBMCs or T cells enriched from blood (not recorded which). The receptors come from a woman aged 18-29 years who had recovered from COVID-19.

This chain joins TRBV7-9 and TRBJ1-2; D not resolved. Trimming left V 1 base short and J 7 bases short, with 13 bases between. CDR1 is SEHNR, CDR2 FQNEAQ, per germline (reference sequence). There are 14 residues in the CDR3. In nucleotides, the CDR3 is TGTGCCAGCAGCTTAGGGCGGTACATTCCTGGCTACACCTTC. It translates to CASSLGRYIPGYTF.

The rearrangement links TRBV5-5 to TRBJ2-7, with 14 positions matching TRBD2. The V segment lost 4 bases and the J segment 7 bases; nucleotides outside the gene matches: 16. The CDR3 loop spans 18 amino acids. CDR1 and CDR2 (germline): SGHKS, YYEKEE (reference sequence). CDR3 protein: CASSPRGTGRTSGREQYF. The CDR3 DNA reads TGTGCCAGCAGCCCCCGCGGGACAGGACGGACTAGCGGGAGGGAGCAGTACTTC.

V gene TRBV5-6 combines with J gene TRBJ1-1, with TRBD1 identical over 8 bases. This CDR3 spans 14 amino acids. Trimming at V came to 3 bases and at J to 5 bases, leaving 6 bases not matched to a gene. Germline loops: CDR1 SGHDT, CDR2 YYEEEE. DNA of the CDR3: TGTGCCAGCAGCTCCAGGGGGCCGCGAACTGAAGCTTTCTTT. Its translation: CASSSRGPRTEAFF.

CDR3 in amino acids: CASSLFSEGYEQYF. The CDR3 DNA follows: TGTGCCAGCAGTTTATTTAGTGAGGGTTACGAGCAGTACTTC. The rearrangement joins TRBV28 to TRBJ2-7, with D perhaps TRBD2 (5 bases). This CDR3 has 14 amino acids. Germline V gene data show CDR1 as MDHEN and CDR2 as SYDVKM. Trimming cost V 1 base and J 4 bases, with 11 bases left between them.

The gene calls are TRBV7-8 and TRBJ2-5; TRBD2 might be the D (6 bases). V lost 2 bases and J 0 bases, leaving 10 bases between the germline ends. The CDR3 covers 15 residues. CDR1 and CDR2 from the germline V gene are SGHVS and FQNEAQ. This chain's CDR3 is CASSLRRDYQETQYF. The CDR3 DNA reads as TGTGCCAGCAGCTTACGGCGGGACTACCAAGAGACCCAGTACTTC.

A single count supports this clone. The V gene is TRBV25-1, the J gene TRBJ1-2; no definite D call. V lost 0 bases and J 2 bases, leaving 7 bases between the germline ends. CDR1 MGHDK and CDR2 SYGVNS come from the germline V gene. The CDR3 totals 14 residues. The CDR3, as DNA: TGTGCCAGCAGTGAATACGCGGGGAACTATGGCTACACCTTC. Encoded protein: CASSEYAGNYGYTF.

The chain combines TRBV2 with TRBJ2-3; TRBD2 matches 7 bases. The CDR3 spans 13 residues. J was trimmed by 5 bases and V by 7 bases; bases with no gene match: 6. The germline V gene has CDR1 SNHLY and CDR2 FYNNEI. CDR3 sequence reads: CASTRGREDTQYF. The CDR3 region has the DNA TGTGCCAGCACACGGGGGAGGGAAGATACGCAGTATTTT. The variable domain in full, completed from reference TRBV2 and TRBJ2-3, reads EPEVTQTPSHQVTQMGQEVILRCVPISNHLYFYWYRQILGQKVEFLVSFYNNEISEKSEIFDDQFSVERPDGSNFTLKIRSTKLEDSAMYFCASTRGREDTQYFGPGTRLTVL.

The chain links TRBV19 to TRBJ1-1, with D unclear. V was pared by 3 bases and J by 1 base, with 9 bases between. CDR1 and CDR2 (germline): LNHDA, SQIVND (reference sequence). This CDR3 comprises 14 residues. This CDR3 reads CASSMKSGNTEAFF. DNA for the CDR3: TGTGCCAGTAGTATGAAATCCGGGAACACTGAAGCTTTCTTT. The whole variable domain, filled in from reference TRBV19 and TRBJ1-1, reads DGGITQSPKYLFRKEGQNVTLSCEQNLNHDAMYWYRQDPGQGLRLIYYSQIVNDFQKGDIAEGYSVSREKKESFPLTVTSAQKNPTAFYLCASSMKSGNTEAFFGQGTRLTVV.

This chain connects TRBV20-1 to TRBJ1-2, with 8 bases identical to TRBD1. Trimming took 3 bases from V and 8 from J; bases not matched to a gene: 14. The CDR3 spans 15 residues. Germline V gene lookup returns CDR1 DFQATT and CDR2 SNEGSKA (reference sequence). CDR3 DNA sequence: TGCAGTGCTAGTGATAGCGCAGGGGGCACGAAGGGCTACACCTTC. Protein product: CSASDSAGGTKGYTF.

J is TRBJ2-3 and V is TRBV6-4; no definite D call. CDR1 and CDR2 (germline): MRHNA, SNTAGT. This CDR3 comprises 14 residues. V was cut by 4 bases and J by 0 bases, with 8 bases left in between. CDR3 nucleotide sequence: TGTGCCAGCAGTGGAGGCACTAGCACAGATACGCAGTATTTT. Translation gives CASSGGTSTDTQYF.

The V and J genes are TRBV6-5 and TRBJ2-7; TRBD1 matches 9 bases. Germline CDR1 and CDR2: MNHEY and SVGAGI. The length of the CDR3 is 14 residues. Unmatched junction bases numbered 11, after V lost 8 bases and J lost 6 bases. The CDR3: CASRHRGRFTEQYF. The CDR3 DNA is TGTGCCAGCCGCCACAGGGGGCGCTTCACCGAGCAGTACTTC.

This chain uses TRBV6-5 with TRBJ2-7, with 9 bases lining up with TRBD1. The trim removed 4 bases at V and 5 bases at J, leaving 6 bases unmatched. The CDR3 has 14 amino acids. The V gene's germline CDR1 is MNHEY and CDR2 SVGAGI. Written as DNA, the CDR3 is TGTGCCAGCAGTTGGGGACAGGGCTCAAACGAGCAGTACTTC. This translates into CASSWGQGSNEQYF.

This sequence joins TRBV4-3 and TRBJ1-1, with D possibly TRBD1 on 6 matching bases. Germline V lookup: CDR1 LGHNA, CDR2 YSLEER. CDR3 length: 16 residues. With 0 bases removed from V and 12 bases from J, the gap between germline ends came to 23 bases. The CDR3 loop is CASSQEGGVGRRMSFF. The CDR3 DNA reads TGCGCCAGCAGCCAAGAAGGGGGTGTGGGGCGGAGGATGTCTTTCTTT.

The chain couples TRBV28 to TRBJ1-5; D is unresolved. CDR1 is MDHEN, CDR2 SYDVKM, per germline. CDR3 length: 12 residues. V was clipped by 6 bases and J by 0 bases, with 3 bases between them. The CDR3 loop reads CASSYSNQPQHF. CDR3 nucleotide sequence: TGTGCCAGCAGCTATAGCAATCAGCCCCAGCATTTT.

The V and J genes are TRBV5-1 and TRBJ2-3, with 11 bases that match TRBD1. Germline V gene data show CDR1 as SGHRS and CDR2 as YFSETQ. This CDR3 has 17 amino acids. V gave up 6 bases and J gave up 0 bases; unmatched junction bases: 9. CDR3 sequence reads: CASNSGTGGFSTDTQYF. CDR3 coding DNA: TGCGCCAGCAATTCTGGGACAGGGGGGTTTAGCACAGATACGCAGTATTTT. Full variable domain (rest looked up from reference TRBV5-1 and TRBJ2-3): KAGVTQTPRYLIKTRGQQVTLSCSPISGHRSVSWYQQTPGQGLQFLFEYFSETQRNKGNFPGRFSGRQFSNSRSEMNVSTLELGDSALYLCASNSGTGGFSTDTQYFGPGTRLTVL.

This chain links TRBV18 with TRBJ1-2; TRBD1 matches at 8 bases. V lost 5 bases to trimming and J lost 4 bases; unmatched junction nucleotides: 9. There are 15 residues in the CDR3. The germline gives CDR1 KGHSH, CDR2 LQKENI. In DNA form, the CDR3 reads TGTGCCAGCTCATCACAGGGGGGGTACGGCTATGGCTACACCTTC. Its protein is CASSSQGGYGYGYTF.

The chain combines TRBV6-5 with TRBJ1-1; perhaps TRBD1 as D (6 bases). The V gene lost 2 bases and the J gene lost 4 bases, with 11 bases spanning the gap. This CDR3 has 14 amino acids. Germline CDR1 reads MNHEY; CDR2 reads SVGAGI. In nucleotides, the CDR3 is TGTGCCAGCAGTTACGCAGGGGAGGGCACTGAAGCTTTCTTT. Its protein is CASSYAGEGTEAFF.

This clone was detected once. V is TRBV6-5 and J is TRBJ1-6; TRBD1 aligns across 9 bases. After removal of 6 bases from V and 9 bases from J, the junction contained 6 bases not matched to a gene. The CDR3 length is 14 residues. Germline loops: CDR1 MNHEY, CDR2 SVGAGI. CDR3 DNA sequence: TGTGCCAGCAGGACGACAGGGGGTTCTTCACCCCTCCACTTT. This sequence encodes CASRTTGGSSPLHF.

V and J are TRBV6-2 or TRBV6-3 and TRBJ1-6; tentative D call: TRBD1 (6 bases). The CDR3 runs 16 residues. V lost 4 bases, J lost 5 bases, and 15 bases lay in between. Germline V gene lookup returns CDR1 MNHEY and CDR2 SVGEGT. In DNA, the CDR3 is TGTGCCAGCAGTTCCCCAGCGGACAGCCATAATTCACCCCTCCACTTT. Amino acids: CASSSPADSHNSPLHF.

Comments on this clone: The same CDR3 arises from other DNA sequences in this sample as well. The chain carries TRBV11-3 and TRBJ2-1; no reliable D call. The V end was cut by 5 bases, the J end by 0 bases, with 5 bases between. CDR3 length equals 13 residues. Germline CDR1 SGHNT, CDR2 YENEEA. The CDR3 here is CASSPGSYNEQFF. The DNA for the CDR3 is TGTGCCAGCAGCCCCGGCTCCTACAATGAGCAGTTCTTC.